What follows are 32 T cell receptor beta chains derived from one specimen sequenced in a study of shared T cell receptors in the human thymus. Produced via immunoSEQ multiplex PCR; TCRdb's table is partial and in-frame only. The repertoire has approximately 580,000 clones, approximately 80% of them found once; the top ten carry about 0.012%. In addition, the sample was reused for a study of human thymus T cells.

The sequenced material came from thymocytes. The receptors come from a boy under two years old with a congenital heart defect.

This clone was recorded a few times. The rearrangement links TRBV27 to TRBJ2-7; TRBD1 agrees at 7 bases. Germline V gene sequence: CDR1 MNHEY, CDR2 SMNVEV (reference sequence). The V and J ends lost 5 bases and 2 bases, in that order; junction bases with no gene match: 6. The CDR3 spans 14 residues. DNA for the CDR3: TGTGCCAGCAGTCCGAAGACAGGGCCCTACGAGCAGTACTTC. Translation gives CASSPKTGPYEQYF.

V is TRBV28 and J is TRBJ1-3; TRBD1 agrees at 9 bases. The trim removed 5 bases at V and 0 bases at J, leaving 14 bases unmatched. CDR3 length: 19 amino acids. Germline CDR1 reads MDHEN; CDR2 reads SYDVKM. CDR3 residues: CASSITGTGTCHSGNTIYF. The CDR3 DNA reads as TGTGCCAGCAGTATAACCGGGACAGGGACATGTCACTCTGGAAACACCATATATTTT.

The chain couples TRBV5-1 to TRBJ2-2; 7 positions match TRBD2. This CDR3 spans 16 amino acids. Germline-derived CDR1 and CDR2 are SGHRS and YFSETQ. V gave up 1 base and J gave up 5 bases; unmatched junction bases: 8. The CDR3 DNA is TGCGCCAGCAGCTTGAACAGCGGGAAGGGGACCGGGGAGCTGTTTTTT. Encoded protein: CASSLNSGKGTGELFF.

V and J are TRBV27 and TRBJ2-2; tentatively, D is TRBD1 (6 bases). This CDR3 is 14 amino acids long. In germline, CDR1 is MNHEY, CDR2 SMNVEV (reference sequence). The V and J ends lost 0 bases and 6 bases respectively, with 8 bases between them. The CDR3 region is CASSLSQGSGELFF. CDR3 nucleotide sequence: TGTGCCAGCAGTTTATCTCAGGGGTCCGGGGAGCTGTTTTTT.

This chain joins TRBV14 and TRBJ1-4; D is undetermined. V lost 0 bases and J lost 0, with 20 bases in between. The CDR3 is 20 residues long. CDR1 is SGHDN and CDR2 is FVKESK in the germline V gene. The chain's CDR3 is CASSQDETLWSGSTNEKLFF. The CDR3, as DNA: TGTGCCAGCAGCCAAGATGAAACACTCTGGAGTGGGTCAACTAATGAAAAACTGTTTTTT.

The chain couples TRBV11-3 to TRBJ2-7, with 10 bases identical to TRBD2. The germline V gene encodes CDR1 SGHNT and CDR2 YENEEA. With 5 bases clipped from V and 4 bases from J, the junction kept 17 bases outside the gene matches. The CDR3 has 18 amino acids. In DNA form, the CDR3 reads TGTGCCAGCAGCCCACCTTTTGGCAGCGGGAGGGCCGAGTACGAGCAGTACTTC. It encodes CASSPPFGSGRAEYEQYF.

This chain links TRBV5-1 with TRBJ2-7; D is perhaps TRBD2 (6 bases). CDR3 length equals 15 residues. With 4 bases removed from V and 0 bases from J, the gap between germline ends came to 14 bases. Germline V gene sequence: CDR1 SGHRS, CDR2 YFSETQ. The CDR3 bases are TGCGCCAGCAGCGGGGAGGTACAGGCCTCCTACGAGCAGTACTTC. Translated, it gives CASSGEVQASYEQYF.

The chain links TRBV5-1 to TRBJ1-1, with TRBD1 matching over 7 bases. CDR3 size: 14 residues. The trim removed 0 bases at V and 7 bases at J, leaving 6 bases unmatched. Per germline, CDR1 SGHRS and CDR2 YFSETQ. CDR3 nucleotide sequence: TGCGCCAGCAGCTTGGGGCAGGGGGTAGGTGAAGCTTTCTTT. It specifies CASSLGQGVGEAFF.

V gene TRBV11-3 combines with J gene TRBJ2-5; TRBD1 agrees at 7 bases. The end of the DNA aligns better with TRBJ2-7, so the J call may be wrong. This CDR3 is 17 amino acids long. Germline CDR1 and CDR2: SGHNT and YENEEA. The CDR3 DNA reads TGTGCCAGCAGCCCAGTCCGTACAGGGGACCCTTCCTACGAGCAGTACTTC. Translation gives CASSPVRTGDPSYEQYF.

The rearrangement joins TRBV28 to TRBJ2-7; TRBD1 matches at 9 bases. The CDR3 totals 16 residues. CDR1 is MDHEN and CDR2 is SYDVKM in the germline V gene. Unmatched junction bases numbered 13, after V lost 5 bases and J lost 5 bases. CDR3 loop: CASSPKRQGGAHEQYF. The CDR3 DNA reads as TGTGCCAGCAGTCCCAAAAGACAGGGGGGTGCGCACGAGCAGTACTTC.

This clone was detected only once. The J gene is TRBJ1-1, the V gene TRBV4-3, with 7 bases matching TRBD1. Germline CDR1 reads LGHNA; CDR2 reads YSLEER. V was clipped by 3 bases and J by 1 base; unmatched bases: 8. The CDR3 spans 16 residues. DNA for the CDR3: TGCGCCAGCAGCCACCACAGGGGTTGGGCGAACACTGAAGCTTTCTTT. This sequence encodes CASSHHRGWANTEAFF.

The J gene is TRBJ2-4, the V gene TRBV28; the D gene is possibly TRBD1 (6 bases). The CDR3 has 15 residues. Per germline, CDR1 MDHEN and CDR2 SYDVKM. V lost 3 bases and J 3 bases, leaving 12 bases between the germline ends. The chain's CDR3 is CASSFLRDNKNIQYF. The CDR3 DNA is TGTGCCAGCAGTTTCCTCCGGGACAACAAAAACATTCAGTACTTC.

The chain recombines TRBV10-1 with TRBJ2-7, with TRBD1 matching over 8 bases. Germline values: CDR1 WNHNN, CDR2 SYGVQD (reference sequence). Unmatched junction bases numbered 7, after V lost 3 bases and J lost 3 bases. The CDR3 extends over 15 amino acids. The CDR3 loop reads CASSDGQGADYEQYF. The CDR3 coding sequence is TGCGCCAGCAGTGACGGTCAGGGGGCGGACTACGAGCAGTACTTC.

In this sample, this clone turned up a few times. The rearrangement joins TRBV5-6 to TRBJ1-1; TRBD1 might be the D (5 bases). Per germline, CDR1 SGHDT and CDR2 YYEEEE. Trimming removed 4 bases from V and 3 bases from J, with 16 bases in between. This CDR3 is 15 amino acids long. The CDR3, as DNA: TGTGCCAGCAGCCTGAAGCTTGGGGGGGACACTGAAGCTTTCTTT. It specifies CASSLKLGGDTEAFF.

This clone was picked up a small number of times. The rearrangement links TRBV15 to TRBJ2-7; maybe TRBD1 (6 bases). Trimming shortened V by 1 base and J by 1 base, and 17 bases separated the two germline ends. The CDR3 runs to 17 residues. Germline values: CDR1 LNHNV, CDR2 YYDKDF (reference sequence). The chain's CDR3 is CATSRAGRGALSYEQYF. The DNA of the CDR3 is TGTGCCACCAGCAGAGCGGGCAGGGGCGCACTTTCCTACGAGCAGTACTTC.

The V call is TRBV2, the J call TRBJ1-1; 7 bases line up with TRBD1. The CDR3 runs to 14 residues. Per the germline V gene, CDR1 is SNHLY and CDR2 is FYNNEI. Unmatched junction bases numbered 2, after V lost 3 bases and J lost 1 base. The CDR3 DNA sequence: TGTGCCAGCAGTGACTGGACAGGGAACACTGAAGCTTTCTTT. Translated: CASSDWTGNTEAFF. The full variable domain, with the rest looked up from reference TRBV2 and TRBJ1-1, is EPEVTQTPSHQVTQMGQEVILRCVPISNHLYFYWYRQILGQKVEFLVSFYNNEISEKSEIFDDQFSVERPDGSNFTLKIRSTKLEDSAMYFCASSDWTGNTEAFFGQGTRLTVV.

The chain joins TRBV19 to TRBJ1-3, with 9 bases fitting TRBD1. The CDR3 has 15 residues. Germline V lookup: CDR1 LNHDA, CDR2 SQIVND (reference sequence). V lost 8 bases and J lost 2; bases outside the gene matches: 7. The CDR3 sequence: CASRRDRVPGNTIYF. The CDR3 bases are TGTGCCAGTCGCCGGGACAGGGTTCCTGGAAACACCATATATTTT.

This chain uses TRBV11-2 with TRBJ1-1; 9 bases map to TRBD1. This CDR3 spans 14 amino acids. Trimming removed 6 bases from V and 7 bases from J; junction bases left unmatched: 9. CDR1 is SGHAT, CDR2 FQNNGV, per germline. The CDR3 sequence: CASRGQGRGYEAFF. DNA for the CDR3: TGTGCCAGCAGAGGACAGGGGAGGGGCTATGAAGCTTTCTTT.

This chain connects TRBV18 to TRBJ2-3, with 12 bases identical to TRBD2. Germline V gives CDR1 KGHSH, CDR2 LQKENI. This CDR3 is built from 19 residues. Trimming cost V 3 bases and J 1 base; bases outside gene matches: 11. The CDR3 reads CASSPRLAGVYHGTDTQYF. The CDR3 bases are TGTGCCAGCTCACCTCGACTAGCGGGAGTGTACCACGGCACAGATACGCAGTATTTT.

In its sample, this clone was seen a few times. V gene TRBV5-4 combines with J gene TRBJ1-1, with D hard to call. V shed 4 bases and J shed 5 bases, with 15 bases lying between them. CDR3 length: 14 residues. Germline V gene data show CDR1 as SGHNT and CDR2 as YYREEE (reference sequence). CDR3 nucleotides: TGTGCCAGCAGCCCCCATCGCGGCGGTACTGAAGCTTTCTTT. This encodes CASSPHRGGTEAFF. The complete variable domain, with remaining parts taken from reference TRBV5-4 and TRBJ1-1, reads ETGVTQSPTHLIKTRGQQVTLRCSSQSGHNTVSWYQQALGQGPQFIFQYYREEENGRGNFPPRFSGLQFPNYSSELNVNALELDDSALYLCASSPHRGGTEAFFGQGTRLTVV.

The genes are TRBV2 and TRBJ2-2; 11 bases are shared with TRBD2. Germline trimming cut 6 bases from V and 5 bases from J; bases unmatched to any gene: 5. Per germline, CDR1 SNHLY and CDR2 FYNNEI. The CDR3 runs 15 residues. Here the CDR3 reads CASSRLAGMTGELFF. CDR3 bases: TGTGCCAGCAGCCGACTAGCGGGAATGACCGGGGAGCTGTTTTTT.

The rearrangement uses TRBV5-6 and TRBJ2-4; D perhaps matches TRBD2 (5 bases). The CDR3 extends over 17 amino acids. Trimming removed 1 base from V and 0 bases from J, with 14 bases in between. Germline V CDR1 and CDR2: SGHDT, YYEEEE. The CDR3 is CASSLLTGKLAKNIQYF. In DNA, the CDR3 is TGTGCCAGCAGCTTGTTAACGGGGAAACTAGCCAAAAACATTCAGTACTTC.

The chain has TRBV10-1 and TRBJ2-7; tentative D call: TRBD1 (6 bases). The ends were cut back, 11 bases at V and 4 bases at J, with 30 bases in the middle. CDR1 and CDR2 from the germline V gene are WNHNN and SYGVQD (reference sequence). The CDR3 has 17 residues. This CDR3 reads CARSLRARIRGRYEQYF. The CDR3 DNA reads TGCGCCCGGAGCTTAAGGGCCCGGATCAGGGGAAGGTACGAGCAGTACTTC.

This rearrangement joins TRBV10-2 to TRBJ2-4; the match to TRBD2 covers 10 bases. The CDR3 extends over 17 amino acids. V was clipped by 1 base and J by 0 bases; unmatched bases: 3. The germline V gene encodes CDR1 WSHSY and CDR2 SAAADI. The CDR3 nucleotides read TGCGCCAGCAGTGAGTGGAGCGGGAGGGAAGCCAAAAACATTCAGTACTTC. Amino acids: CASSEWSGREAKNIQYF.

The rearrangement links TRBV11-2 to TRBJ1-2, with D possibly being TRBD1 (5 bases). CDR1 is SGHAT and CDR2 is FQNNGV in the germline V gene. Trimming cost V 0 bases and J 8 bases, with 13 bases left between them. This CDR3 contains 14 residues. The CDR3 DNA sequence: TGTGCCAGCAGCTTAGATCGGGGGGAGCGGGGCTACACCTTC. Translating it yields CASSLDRGERGYTF.

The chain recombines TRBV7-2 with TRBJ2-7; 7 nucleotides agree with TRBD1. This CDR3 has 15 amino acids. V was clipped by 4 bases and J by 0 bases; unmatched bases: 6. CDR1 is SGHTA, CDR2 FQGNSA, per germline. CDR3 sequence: CASSSGTDASYEQYF. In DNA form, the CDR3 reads TGTGCCAGCAGCTCAGGGACAGACGCCTCCTACGAGCAGTACTTC.

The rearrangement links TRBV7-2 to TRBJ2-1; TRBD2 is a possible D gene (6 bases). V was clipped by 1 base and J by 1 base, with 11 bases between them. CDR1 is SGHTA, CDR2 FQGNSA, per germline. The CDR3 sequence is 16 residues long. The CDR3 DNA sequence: TGTGCCAGCAGCTTAGAGGGGAGGCTGTCCTACAATGAGCAGTTCTTC. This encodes CASSLEGRLSYNEQFF.

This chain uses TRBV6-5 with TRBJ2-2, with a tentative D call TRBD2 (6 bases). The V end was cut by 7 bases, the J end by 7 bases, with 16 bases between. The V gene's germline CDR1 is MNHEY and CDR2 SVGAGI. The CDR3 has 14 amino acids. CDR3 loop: CASTGSWALGELFF. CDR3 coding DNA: TGTGCCAGCACCGGGAGTTGGGCGCTCGGGGAGCTGTTTTTT.

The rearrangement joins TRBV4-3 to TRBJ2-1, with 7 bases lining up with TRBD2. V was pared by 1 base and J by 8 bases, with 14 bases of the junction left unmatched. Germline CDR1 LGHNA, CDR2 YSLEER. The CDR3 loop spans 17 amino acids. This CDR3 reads CASSQVRRRESIDEQFF. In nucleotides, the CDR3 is TGCGCCAGCAGCCAAGTCAGGAGGCGGGAGTCTATCGATGAGCAGTTCTTC.

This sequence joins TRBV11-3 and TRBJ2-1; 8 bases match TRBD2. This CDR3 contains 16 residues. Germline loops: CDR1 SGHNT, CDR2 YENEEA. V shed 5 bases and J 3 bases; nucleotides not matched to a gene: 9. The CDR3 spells CASSPRLAGLYNEQFF. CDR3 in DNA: TGTGCCAGCAGCCCCCGTTTAGCGGGACTCTACAATGAGCAGTTCTTC.

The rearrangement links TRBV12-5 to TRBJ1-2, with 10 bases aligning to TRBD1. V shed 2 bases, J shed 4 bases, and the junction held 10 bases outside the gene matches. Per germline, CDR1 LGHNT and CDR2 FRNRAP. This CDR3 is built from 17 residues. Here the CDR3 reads CASGLQRPGQGRYGYTF. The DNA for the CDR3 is TGTGCTAGTGGTTTGCAGCGTCCGGGACAGGGGCGCTATGGCTACACCTTC.

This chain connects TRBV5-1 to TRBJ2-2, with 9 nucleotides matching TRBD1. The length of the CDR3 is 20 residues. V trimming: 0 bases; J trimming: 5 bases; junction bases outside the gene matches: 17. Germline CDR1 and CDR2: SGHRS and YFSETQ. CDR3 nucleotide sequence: TGCGCCAGCAGCTTGGTCCCGCCTTCCGGACAGGGGATGTTAACCGGGGAGCTGTTTTTT. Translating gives CASSLVPPSGQGMLTGELFF.